This entry describes one T cell receptor (beta chain). Time point specified: blood at routine non-recurrence follow-up after resection. These data originate in a study of spatial heterogeneity in lung cancer. This CDR3 is 15 amino acids long. V lost 4 bases, J lost 0 bases, and 15 bases lay in between. The germline V gene has CDR1 SQVTM and CDR2 ANQGSEA. TCRdb processed the 5' RACE reads anew with MiXCR; each CDR3 protein has one entry. The table shows some 43,000 distinct CDR3 sequences, with about 11% occurring only once. The specimen was PBMCs, collected at follow-up. The J gene is TRBJ1-1, the V gene TRBV29-1, with D possibly matching TRBD1 (5 bases). This TCR came from a female donor with early-stage non-small cell lung cancer. This CDR3 reads CSVAAGWGMNTEAFF. The CDR3 DNA reads TGCAGCGTTGCGGCAGGTTGGGGGATGAACACTGAAGCTTTCTTT.